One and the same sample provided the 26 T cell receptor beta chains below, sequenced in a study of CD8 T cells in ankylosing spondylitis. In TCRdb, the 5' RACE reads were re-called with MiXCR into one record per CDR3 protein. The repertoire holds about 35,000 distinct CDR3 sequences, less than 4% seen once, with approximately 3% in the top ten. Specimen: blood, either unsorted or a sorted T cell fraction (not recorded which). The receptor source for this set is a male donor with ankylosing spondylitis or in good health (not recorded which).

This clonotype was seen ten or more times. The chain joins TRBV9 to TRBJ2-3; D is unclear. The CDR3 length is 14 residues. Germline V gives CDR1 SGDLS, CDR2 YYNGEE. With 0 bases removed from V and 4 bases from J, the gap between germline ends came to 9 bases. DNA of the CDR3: TGTGCCAGCAGCGTAGTGGGGTGGTCAGATACGCAGTATTTT. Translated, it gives CASSVVGWSDTQYF.

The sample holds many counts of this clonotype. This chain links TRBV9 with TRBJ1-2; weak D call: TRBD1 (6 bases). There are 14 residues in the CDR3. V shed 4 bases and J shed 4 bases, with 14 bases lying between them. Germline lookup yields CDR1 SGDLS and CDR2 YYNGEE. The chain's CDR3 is CASSSGGAGYGYTF. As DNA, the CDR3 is TGTGCCAGCAGCTCCGGGGGGGCTGGCTATGGCTACACCTTC.

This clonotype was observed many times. CDR3 in amino acids: CASSVTGGNTIYF. The CDR3, as DNA: TGTGCCAGCAGCGTAACCGGAGGAAACACCATATATTTT. The rearrangement joins TRBV9 to TRBJ1-3; D unresolved. V was cut by 1 base and J by 4 bases, with 6 bases left in between. Germline V gene lookup returns CDR1 SGDLS and CDR2 YYNGEE. The CDR3 sequence is 13 residues long.

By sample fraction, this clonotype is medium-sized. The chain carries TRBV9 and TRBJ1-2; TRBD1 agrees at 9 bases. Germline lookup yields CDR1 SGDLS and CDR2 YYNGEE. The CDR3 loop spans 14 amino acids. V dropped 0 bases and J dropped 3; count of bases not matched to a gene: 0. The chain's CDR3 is CASSVGTGDYGYTF. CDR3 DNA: TGTGCCAGCAGCGTAGGGACAGGGGACTATGGCTACACCTTC.

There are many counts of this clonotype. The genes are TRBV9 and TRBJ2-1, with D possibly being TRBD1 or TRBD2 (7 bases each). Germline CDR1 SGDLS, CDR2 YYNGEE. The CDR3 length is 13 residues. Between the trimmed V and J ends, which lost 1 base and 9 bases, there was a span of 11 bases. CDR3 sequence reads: CASSVQGGGEQFF. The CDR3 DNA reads TGTGCCAGCAGCGTACAGGGGGGGGGTGAGCAGTTCTTC.

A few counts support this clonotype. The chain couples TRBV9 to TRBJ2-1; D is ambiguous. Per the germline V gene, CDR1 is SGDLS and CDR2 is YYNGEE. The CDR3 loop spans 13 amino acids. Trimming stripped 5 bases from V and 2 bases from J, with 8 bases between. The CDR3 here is CASSGEPYNEQFF. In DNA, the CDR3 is TGTGCCAGCAGTGGGGAACCCTACAATGAGCAGTTCTTC.

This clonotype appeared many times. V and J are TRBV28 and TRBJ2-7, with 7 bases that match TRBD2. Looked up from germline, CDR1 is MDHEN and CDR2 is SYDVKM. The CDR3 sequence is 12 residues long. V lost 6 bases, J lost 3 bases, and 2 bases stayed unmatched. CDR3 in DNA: TGTGCCAGCAGACTAGCGATCTACGAGCAGTACGTC. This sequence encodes CASRLAIYEQYV.

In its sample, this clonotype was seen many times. The CDR3 DNA reads TGTGCCAGCAGCGTAGCCGGGAACTCTGGAAACACCATATATTTT. Its translation is CASSVAGNSGNTIYF. This chain joins TRBV9 and TRBJ1-3; D gene uncertain. CDR1 is SGDLS, CDR2 YYNGEE, per germline. The CDR3 spans 15 residues. V was clipped by 0 bases and J by 0 bases, with 7 bases between them.

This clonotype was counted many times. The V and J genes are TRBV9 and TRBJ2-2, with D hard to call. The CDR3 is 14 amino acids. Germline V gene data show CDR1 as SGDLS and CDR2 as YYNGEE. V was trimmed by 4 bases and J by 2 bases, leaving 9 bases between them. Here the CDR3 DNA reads TGTGCCAGCAGCTATTTGGTCAACACCGGGGAGCTGTTTTTT. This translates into CASSYLVNTGELFF.

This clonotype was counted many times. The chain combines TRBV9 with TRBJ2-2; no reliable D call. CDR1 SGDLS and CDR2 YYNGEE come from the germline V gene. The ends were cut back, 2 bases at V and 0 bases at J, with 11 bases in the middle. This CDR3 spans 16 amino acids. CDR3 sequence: CASSVQPGPNTGELFF. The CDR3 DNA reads TGTGCCAGCAGCGTCCAGCCGGGTCCGAACACCGGGGAGCTGTTTTTT.

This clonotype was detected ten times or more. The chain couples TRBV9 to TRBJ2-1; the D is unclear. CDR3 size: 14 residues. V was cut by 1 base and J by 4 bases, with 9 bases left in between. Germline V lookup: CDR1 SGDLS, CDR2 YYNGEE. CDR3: CASSVRNDYNEQFF. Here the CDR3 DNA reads TGTGCCAGCAGCGTACGGAACGATTACAATGAGCAGTTCTTC.

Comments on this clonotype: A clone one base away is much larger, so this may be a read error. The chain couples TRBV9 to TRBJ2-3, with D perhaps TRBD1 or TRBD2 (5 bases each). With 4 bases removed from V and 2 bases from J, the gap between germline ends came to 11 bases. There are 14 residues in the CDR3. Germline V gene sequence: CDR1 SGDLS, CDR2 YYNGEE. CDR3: CASSLGRATDTQYF. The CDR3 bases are TGTGCCAGCAGCTTGGGACGAGCCACAGATACGCAGTATTTT.

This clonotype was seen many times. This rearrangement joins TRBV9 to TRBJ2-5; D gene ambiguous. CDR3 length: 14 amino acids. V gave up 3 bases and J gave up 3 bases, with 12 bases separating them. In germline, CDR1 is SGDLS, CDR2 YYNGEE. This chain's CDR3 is CASSGMWAEETQYF. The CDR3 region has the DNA TGTGCCAGCAGCGGTATGTGGGCAGAAGAGACCCAGTACTTC.

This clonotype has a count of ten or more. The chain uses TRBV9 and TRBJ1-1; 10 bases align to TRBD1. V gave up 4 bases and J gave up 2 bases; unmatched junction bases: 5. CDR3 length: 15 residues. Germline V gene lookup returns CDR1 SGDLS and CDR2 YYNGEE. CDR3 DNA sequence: TGTGCCAGCAGCCCGACAGGGGGCCAAAACACTGAAGCTTTCTTT. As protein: CASSPTGGQNTEAFF.

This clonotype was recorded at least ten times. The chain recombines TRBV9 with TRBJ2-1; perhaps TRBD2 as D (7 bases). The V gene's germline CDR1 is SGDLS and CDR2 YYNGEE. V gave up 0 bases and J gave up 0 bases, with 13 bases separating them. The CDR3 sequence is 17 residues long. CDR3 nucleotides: TGTGCCAGCAGCGTAGCTGGGGGCGGGGGCTCCTACAATGAGCAGTTCTTC. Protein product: CASSVAGGGGSYNEQFF.

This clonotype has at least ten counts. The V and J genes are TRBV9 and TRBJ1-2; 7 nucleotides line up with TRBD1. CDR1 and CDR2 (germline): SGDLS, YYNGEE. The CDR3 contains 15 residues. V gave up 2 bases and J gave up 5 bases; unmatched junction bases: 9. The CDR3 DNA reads TGTGCCAGCAGCGTGACAGGGACCTCTATGTATGGCTACACCTTC. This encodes CASSVTGTSMYGYTF.

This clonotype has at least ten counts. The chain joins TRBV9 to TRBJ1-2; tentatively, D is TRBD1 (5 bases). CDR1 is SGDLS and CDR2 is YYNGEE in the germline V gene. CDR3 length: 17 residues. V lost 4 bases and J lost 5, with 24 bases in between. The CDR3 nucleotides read TGTGCCAGCAGCCCGCGGCGGGCAGGGCCTGTAACTTATGGCTACACCTTC. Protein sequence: CASSPRRAGPVTYGYTF.

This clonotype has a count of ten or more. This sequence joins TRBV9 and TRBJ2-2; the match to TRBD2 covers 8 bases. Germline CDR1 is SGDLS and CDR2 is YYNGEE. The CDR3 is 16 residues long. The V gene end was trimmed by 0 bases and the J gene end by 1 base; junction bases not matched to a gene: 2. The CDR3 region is CASSVELAVNTGELFF. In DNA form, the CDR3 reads TGTGCCAGCAGCGTAGAACTAGCGGTGAACACCGGGGAGCTGTTTTTT.

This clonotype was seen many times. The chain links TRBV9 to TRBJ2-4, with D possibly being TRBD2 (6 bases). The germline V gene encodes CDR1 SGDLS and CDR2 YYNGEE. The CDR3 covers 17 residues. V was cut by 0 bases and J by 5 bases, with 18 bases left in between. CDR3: CASSVASQGTGENIQYF. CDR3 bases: TGTGCCAGCAGCGTAGCGTCCCAAGGGACTGGAGAAAACATTCAGTACTTC.

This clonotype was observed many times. The CDR3: CASSTGGSGTEAFF. The DNA of the CDR3 is TGTGCCAGCAGTACGGGGGGCAGCGGCACTGAAGCTTTCTTT. This sequence joins TRBV9 and TRBJ1-1, with a tentative D call TRBD1 (6 bases). Germline V lookup: CDR1 SGDLS, CDR2 YYNGEE. With 5 bases removed from V and 4 bases from J, the gap between germline ends came to 15 bases. The CDR3 contains 14 residues.

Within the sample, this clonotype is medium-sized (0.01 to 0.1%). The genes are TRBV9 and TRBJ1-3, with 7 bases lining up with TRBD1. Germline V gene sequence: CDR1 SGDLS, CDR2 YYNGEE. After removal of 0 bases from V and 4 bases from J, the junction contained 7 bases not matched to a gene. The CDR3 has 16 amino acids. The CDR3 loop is CASSVGTGTGGNTIYF. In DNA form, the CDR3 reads TGTGCCAGCAGCGTAGGGACAGGAACCGGCGGAAACACCATATATTTT.

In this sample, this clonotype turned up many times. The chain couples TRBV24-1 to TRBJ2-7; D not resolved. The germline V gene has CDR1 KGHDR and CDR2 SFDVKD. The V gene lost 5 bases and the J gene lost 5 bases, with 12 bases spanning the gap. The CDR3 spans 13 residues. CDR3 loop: CATSGGWAHEQYV. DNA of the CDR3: TGTGCCACCAGTGGGGGATGGGCCCACGAGCAGTACGTC.

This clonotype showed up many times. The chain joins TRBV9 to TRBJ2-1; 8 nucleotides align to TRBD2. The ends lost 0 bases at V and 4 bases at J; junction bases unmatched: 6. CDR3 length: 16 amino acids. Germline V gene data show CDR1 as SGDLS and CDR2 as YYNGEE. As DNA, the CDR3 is TGTGCCAGCAGCGTAGGTTCGGGAGGGTCGTACAATGAGCAGTTCTTC. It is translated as CASSVGSGGSYNEQFF.

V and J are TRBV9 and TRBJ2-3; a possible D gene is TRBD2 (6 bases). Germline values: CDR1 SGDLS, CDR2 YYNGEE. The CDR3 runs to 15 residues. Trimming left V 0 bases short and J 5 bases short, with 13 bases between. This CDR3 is CASSVVARGEDTQYF. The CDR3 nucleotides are TGTGCCAGCAGCGTAGTAGCGCGGGGCGAAGATACGCAGTATTTT.

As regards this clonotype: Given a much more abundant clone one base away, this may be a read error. The chain's CDR3 is CASSLTSGQETQNF. DNA for the CDR3: TGTGCCAGCAGCCTGACTAGCGGCCAAGAGACCCAGAACTTC. J is TRBJ2-5 and V is TRBV9; 9 bases map to TRBD2. Germline V gene data show CDR1 as SGDLS and CDR2 as YYNGEE. The length of the CDR3 is 14 residues.

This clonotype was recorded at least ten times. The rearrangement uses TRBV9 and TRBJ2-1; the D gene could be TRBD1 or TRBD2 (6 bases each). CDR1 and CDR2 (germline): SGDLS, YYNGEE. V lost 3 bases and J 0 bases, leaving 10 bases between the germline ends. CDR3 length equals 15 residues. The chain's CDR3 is CASSAGDSSYNEQFF. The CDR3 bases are TGTGCCAGCAGCGCAGGGGACTCCTCCTACAATGAGCAGTTCTTC.